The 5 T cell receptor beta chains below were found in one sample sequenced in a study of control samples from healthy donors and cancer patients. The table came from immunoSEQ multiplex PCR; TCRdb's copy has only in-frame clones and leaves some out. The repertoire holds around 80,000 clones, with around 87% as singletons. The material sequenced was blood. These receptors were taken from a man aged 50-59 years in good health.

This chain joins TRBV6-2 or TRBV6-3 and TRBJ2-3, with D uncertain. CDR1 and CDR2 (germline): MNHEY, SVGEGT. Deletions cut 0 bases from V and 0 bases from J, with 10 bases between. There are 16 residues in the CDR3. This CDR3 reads CASSYSVPSSTDTQYF. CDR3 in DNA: TGTGCCAGCAGTTACTCGGTACCATCAAGCACAGATACGCAGTATTTT.

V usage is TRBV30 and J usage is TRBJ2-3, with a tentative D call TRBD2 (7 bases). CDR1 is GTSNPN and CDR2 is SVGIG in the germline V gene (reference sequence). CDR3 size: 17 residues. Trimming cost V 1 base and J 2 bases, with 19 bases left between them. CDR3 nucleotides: TGTGCCTGGAGTGGGACAGAGAGCGGGATGTACACAGATACGCAGTATTTT. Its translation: CAWSGTESGMYTDTQYF.

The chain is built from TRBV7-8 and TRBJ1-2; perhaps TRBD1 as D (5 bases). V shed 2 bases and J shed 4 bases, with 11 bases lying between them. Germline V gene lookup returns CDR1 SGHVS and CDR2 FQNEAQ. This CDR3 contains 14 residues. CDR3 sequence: CASSLSGTLYGYTF. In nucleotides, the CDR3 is TGTGCCAGCAGCTTATCCGGGACCCTCTATGGCTACACCTTC.

In DNA, the CDR3 is TGTGCCAGCAGCCCCCGGCAGCTAGCGGGGGGGAGTTATACGCAGTATTTT. The encoded protein is CASSPRQLAGGSYTQYF. The chain couples TRBV14 to TRBJ2-3; 12 nucleotides align to TRBD2. The germline V gene has CDR1 SGHDN and CDR2 FVKESK. V lost 4 bases, J lost 7 bases, and 12 bases stayed unmatched. The CDR3 totals 17 residues.

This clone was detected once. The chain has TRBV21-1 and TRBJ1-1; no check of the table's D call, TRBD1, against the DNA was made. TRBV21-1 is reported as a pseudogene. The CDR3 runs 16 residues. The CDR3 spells CASSQGRLQGDTEAFF. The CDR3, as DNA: TGTGCCAGCAGCCAAGGGAGATTACAGGGGGACACTGAAGCTTTCTTT.